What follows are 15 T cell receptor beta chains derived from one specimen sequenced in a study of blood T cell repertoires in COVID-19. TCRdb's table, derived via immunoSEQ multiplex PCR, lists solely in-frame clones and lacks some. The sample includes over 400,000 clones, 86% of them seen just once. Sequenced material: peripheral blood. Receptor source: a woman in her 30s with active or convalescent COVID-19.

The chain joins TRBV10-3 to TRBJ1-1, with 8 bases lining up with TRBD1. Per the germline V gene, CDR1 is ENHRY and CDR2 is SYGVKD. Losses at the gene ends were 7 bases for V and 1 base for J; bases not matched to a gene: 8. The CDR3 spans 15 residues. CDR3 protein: CAITMGQAKNTEAFF. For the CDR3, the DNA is TGTGCCATCACCATGGGACAGGCGAAGAACACTGAAGCTTTCTTT.

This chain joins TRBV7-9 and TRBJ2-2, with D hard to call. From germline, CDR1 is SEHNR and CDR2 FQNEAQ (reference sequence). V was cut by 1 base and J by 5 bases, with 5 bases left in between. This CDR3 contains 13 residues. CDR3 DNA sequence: TGTGCCAGCAGCTTAGTGTATACCGGGGAGCTGTTTTTT. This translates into CASSLVYTGELFF.

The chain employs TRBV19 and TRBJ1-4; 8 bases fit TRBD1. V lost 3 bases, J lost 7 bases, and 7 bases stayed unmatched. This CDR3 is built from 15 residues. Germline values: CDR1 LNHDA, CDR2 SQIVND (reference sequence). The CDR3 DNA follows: TGTGCCAGTAGTATTCGGGACAGGATTTTTGAAAAACTGTTTTTT. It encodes CASSIRDRIFEKLFF.

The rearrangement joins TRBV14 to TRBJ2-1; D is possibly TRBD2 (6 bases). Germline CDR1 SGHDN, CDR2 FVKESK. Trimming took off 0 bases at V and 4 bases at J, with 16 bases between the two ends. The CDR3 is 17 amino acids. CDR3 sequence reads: CASSQDRGTLLYNEQFF. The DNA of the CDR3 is TGTGCCAGCAGCCAAGATCGGGGGACTCTTTTATACAATGAGCAGTTCTTC.

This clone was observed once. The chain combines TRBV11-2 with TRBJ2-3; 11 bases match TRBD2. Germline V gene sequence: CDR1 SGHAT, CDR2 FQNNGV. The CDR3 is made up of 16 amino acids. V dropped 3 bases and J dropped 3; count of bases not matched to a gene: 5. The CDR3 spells CASSFQTSGVTDTQYF. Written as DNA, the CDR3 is TGTGCCAGCAGCTTCCAGACTAGCGGGGTAACAGATACGCAGTATTTT.

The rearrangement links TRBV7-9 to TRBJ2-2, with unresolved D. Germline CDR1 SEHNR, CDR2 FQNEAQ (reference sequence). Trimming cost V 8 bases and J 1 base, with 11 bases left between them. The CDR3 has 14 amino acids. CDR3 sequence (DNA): TGTGCCAGCGCCCTTGCAGAGAACACCGGGGAGCTGTTTTTT. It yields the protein CASALAENTGELFF.

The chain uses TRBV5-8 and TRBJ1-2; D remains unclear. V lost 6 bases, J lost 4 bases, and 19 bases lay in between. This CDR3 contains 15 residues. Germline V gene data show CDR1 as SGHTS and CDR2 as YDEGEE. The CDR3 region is CASTQRVGRLYGYTF. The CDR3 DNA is TGTGCCAGCACCCAGAGGGTCGGCAGACTCTATGGCTACACCTTC.

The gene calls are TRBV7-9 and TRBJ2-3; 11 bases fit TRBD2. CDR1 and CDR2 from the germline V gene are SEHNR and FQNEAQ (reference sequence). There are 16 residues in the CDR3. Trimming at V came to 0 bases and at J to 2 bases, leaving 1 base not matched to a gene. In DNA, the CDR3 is TGTGCCAGCAGCTTAGCACTAGCGGGGGACACAGATACGCAGTATTTT. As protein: CASSLALAGDTDTQYF.

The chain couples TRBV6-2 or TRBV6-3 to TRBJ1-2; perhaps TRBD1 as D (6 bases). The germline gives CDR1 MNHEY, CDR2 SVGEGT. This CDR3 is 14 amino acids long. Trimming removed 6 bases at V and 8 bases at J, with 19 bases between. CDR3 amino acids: CASSQTSGTLGYTF. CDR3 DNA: TGTGCCAGCAGCCAAACGTCCGGGACACTAGGCTACACCTTC.

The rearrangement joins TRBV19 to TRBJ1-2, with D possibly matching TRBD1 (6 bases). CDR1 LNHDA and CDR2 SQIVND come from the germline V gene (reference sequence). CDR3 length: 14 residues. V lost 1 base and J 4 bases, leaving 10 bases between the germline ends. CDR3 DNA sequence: TGTGCCAGTAGTATAGGCACAGGGCCCTATGGCTACACCTTC. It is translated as CASSIGTGPYGYTF.

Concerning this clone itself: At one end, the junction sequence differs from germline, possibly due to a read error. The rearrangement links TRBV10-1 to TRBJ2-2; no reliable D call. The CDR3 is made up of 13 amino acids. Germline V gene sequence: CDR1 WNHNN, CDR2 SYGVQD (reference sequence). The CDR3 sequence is CASSGENPGELFF. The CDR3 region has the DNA TGCGCCAGCAGTGGTGAGAACCCCGGGGAGCTGTTTTTT.

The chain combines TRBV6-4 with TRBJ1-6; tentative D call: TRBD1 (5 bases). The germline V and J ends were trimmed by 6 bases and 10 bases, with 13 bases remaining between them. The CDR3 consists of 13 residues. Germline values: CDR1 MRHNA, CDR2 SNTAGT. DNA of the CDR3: TGTGCCAGCAGCGCCTGGGGGGAATCACCCCTCCACTTT. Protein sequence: CASSAWGESPLHF.

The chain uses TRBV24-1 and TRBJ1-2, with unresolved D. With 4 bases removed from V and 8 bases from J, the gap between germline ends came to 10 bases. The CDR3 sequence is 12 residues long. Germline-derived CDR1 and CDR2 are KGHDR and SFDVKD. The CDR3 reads CATSDTEVGYTF. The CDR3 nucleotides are TGTGCCACCAGTGACACTGAGGTAGGCTACACCTTC.

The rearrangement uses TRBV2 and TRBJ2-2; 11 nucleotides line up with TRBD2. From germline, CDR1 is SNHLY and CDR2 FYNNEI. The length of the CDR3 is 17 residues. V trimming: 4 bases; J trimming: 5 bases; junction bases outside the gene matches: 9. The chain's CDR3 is CASSVRLAGGWTGELFF. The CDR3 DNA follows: TGTGCCAGCAGTGTAAGGCTAGCGGGGGGATGGACCGGGGAGCTGTTTTTT. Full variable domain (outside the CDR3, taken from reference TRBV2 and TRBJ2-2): EPEVTQTPSHQVTQMGQEVILRCVPISNHLYFYWYRQILGQKVEFLVSFYNNEISEKSEIFDDQFSVERPDGSNFTLKIRSTKLEDSAMYFCASSVRLAGGWTGELFFGEGSRLTVL.

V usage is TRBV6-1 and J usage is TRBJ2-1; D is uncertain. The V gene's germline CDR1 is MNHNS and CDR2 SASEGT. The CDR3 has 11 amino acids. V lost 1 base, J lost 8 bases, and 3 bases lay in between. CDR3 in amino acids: CASSEGDEQFF. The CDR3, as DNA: TGTGCCAGCAGTGAAGGAGATGAGCAGTTCTTC.